Listed here is a single TCR beta chain. This clone was found a few times. Its antigen is not yet known. Base-call qualities are not available, and no considerably larger clone is one nucleotide away. These data belong to a study of blood T cell dynamics during melanoma immunotherapy (dated by TCRdb to the early 2020s). Regarding the study in general: Patients with metastatic melanoma were treated with first-line pembrolizumab or nivolumab plus ipilimumab as standard of care in the United Kingdom. To identify early correlates of response, the study profiled peripheral T cell receptor repertoires in patients with metastatic melanoma before and after one cycle of checkpoint inhibitor therapy. The training cohort consisted of consecutive patients, while an additional independent group of patients from the same centre was pooled to form an external validation set.

For every bulk PBMC sample, a fixed 350 ng of DNA was loaded. TCR beta CDR3 sequences were amplified from genomic DNA with the immunoSEQ TCRb Assay kit following manufacturer instructions. The KAPA Library Quantification Kit for Illumina platforms was used to quantify pooled libraries by qPCR. Sequencing of the pooled libraries was done on an Illumina NextSeq 500, with clustering at about 0.55-1.2 pM. Per the authors' processing: TCR data were analyzed with immunoSEQ ANALYZER and the R LymphoSeq package. A rearrangement efficiency score was calculated as productive divided by the sum of productive and non-productive CDR3 sequences. Within each patient, timepoints were compared pairwise for clonality, measured with the Gini coefficient, and for diversity, measured with the Renyi index at alpha=1. In LymphoSeq, clonal relatedness was computed using an edit distance of 3, and repertoire similarity was computed using the Bhattacharyya coefficient. To classify response, a linear discriminant analysis based on week-3 changes in clonality and diversity was built with the R MASS and caret packages. Held by TCRdb, this immuneACCESS table contains in-frame sequences only and omits some clones. Under half of the omission traces to an unresolved V gene where checked; the cause of the rest is unknown. From that table come the V and J calls and clone size; the DNA was used to work out D and trimming. The sample table records more than 10,000 clones; approximately 86% of these occur just once. The top ten clones comprise around 4.4% of the sample.

From V the trimming removes 4 bases and from J it removes 4 bases, while the gene matches leave 2 bases of the junction unaccounted for. The CDR3, cysteine through phenylalanine, is 14 amino acids long. Left in the record is the CDR3 DNA by itself, 42 bases read in frame from the first base. From the germline V gene, CDR1 is KGHSH and CDR2 is LQKENI. Overall results and qualifications from the work: Patients who later achieved disease control showed a bifurcated PBMC repertoire reorganization at W3, with increased clonality or increased diversity, unlike progressors. The relatively small sample size was acknowledged as something that could potentially limit how far the results can be generalized. The study was unable to establish whether the T cell clones driving the repertoire changes were melanoma-specific or instead reflected general immune activation.

Explained via the paper, the time point label denotes: pre-treatment baseline. Blood samples were taken before treatment (T0) and at week 3 (W3), following the first cycle of checkpoint blockade. Except for a couple of patients with rapid clinical progression, response was assessed 12 weeks after the first infusion by RECIST 1.1; disease control meant complete response, partial response or stable disease. Any patient who had received prior systemic cancer treatment, was on concomitant immunosuppressant therapy or had synchronous other active malignancies was excluded. TCR beta was sequenced in both bulk PBMC and plasma cell-free DNA in order to track circulating cells as well as T cell turnover. PBMC were isolated from blood with Lymphoprep and SepMate tubes, followed by red cell lysis. QIAamp DNA Blood Mini kits were used to extract DNA from PBMC and sorted T cell subsets.

This TCR was sampled from a human donor with melanoma. The chain joins TRBV18 to TRBJ1-1, and 11 junctional nucleotides match TRBD1. The sample was blood, taken from a patient treated with checkpoint blockade. The CDR3 loop reads CASSLGTGGTEAFF. DNA sequence: TGTGCCAGCTCACTAGGGACAGGGGGCACTGAAGCTTTCTTT. Joined to the reference TRBV18 and TRBJ1-1 proteins, this CDR3 gives the full variable domain: NAGVMQNPRHLVRRRGQEARLRCSPMKGHSHVYWYRQLPEEGLKFMVYLQKENIIDESGMPKERFSAEFPKEGPSILRIQQVVRGDSAAYFCASSLGTGGTEAFFGQGTRLTVV.